The present T cell receptor beta chain was sequenced within a study of blood T cell repertoires in COVID-19. About the study: Samples came from the United States, Italy and Spain, spanning acute and convalescent COVID-19.

Assay: immunoSEQ multiplex PCR; the TCRdb copy retains only in-frame clones and omits some. The sample has 100,000 to 120,000 clones, approximately 80% seen once. Germline CDR1 reads MNHNS; CDR2 reads SASEGT. The CDR3 is made up of 15 amino acids. The germline V and J ends were trimmed by 0 bases and 5 bases, with 13 bases remaining between them. Sequencing used peripheral blood. This chain joins TRBV6-1 and TRBJ2-5; maybe TRBD1 (5 bases). This clonotype was obtained from a woman in her sixties or seventies with acute or convalescent COVID-19. In DNA, the CDR3 is TGTGCCAGCAGTGAAGCGGGGCAGGGTTGGGAGACCCAGTACTTC. It codes for CASSEAGQGWETQYF.